This T cell receptor beta chain was observed in a study of T cells in Graves' hyperthyroidism and ophthalmopathy. This clonotype came up many times. There were TCR beta CDR3 regions amplified from RNA transcripts. During a first-round RT-PCR of the TCR CDR3, the HTBI primer set was used. A single record per CDR3 protein comes from TCRdb applying MiXCR to the multiplex PCR reads. This sample has 300,000 to 450,000 distinct CDR3 sequences; about 12% occur once, and the top ten carry 9.2%. CDR1 is SGHAT and CDR2 is FQNNGV in the germline V gene. Trimming removed 4 bases at V and 3 bases at J, with 16 bases between. This CDR3 comprises 15 residues.

The clonotype originates from a woman younger than 35 with Graves' hyperthyroidism. Sequencing was performed on blood. The chain has TRBV11-2 and TRBJ2-7, with a weak D call TRBD2 (7 bases). CDR3 nucleotides: TGTGCCAGCAGCTCCATACGGGGGGCATACTACGAGCAGTACTTC. It yields the protein CASSSIRGAYYEQYF.